A single sample is the source of the 26 T cell receptor beta chains below, sequenced in a study of blood T cell repertoires in COVID-19. The table came from immunoSEQ multiplex PCR; TCRdb's copy has only in-frame clones and leaves some out. The sample records more than 300,000 clones, about nine tenths being singletons. Material for sequencing was PBMCs or T cells enriched from blood (not recorded which). The receptors come from a woman in her thirties who had recovered from COVID-19.

The V and J genes are TRBV7-6 and TRBJ2-1, with TRBD2 as a possible D gene (5 bases). The CDR3 contains 16 residues. V lost 5 bases, J lost 8 bases, and 22 bases lay in between. From germline, CDR1 is SGHVS and CDR2 FNYEAQ. The CDR3: CASSALLASGYYEQFF. CDR3 in DNA: TGTGCCAGCAGCGCACTCCTCGCCTCGGGGTATTATGAGCAGTTCTTC.

The chain carries TRBV18 and TRBJ1-2; 10 nucleotides align to TRBD1. Germline CDR1 is KGHSH and CDR2 is LQKENI. Trimming took 6 bases from V and 2 from J; bases not matched to a gene: 9. The CDR3 contains 16 residues. Written as DNA, the CDR3 is TGTGCCAGCTCCCGACAGGGGGCAAGGTGGAACTATGGCTACACCTTC. Its translation is CASSRQGARWNYGYTF.

The J gene is TRBJ2-1, the V gene TRBV2, with 13 bases identical to TRBD2. The CDR3 length is 19 residues. Germline lookup yields CDR1 SNHLY and CDR2 FYNNEI. V lost 7 bases and J lost 6; bases outside the gene matches: 18. CDR3 loop: CASKGWYNGLAGVSNEQFF. The CDR3 region has the DNA TGTGCCAGCAAGGGTTGGTACAACGGACTAGCGGGAGTATCCAATGAGCAGTTCTTC.

This rearrangement joins TRBV5-1 to TRBJ2-3, with D perhaps TRBD1 (5 bases). Trimming removed 4 bases at V and 5 bases at J, with 14 bases between. In germline, CDR1 is SGHRS, CDR2 YFSETQ. CDR3 length: 14 residues. CDR3 bases: TGCGCCAGCAGCCCCCCGATAGGGGTAGATACGCAGTATTTT. This encodes CASSPPIGVDTQYF.

V is TRBV11-2 and J is TRBJ2-1, with 12 bases aligning to TRBD2. V shed 5 bases and J 7 bases; nucleotides not matched to a gene: 9. The length of the CDR3 is 16 residues. Germline assignment: CDR1 SGHAT and CDR2 FQNNGV. CDR3 residues: CASSQSLAGGGNEQFF. The DNA of the CDR3 is TGTGCCAGCAGCCAATCACTAGCGGGAGGTGGGAATGAGCAGTTCTTC.

This sequence joins TRBV7-9 and TRBJ2-5, with a weak D call TRBD2 (6 bases). The CDR3 has 17 residues. The V end lost 6 bases, the J end lost 5 bases, and 25 bases lay between the germline ends. Germline CDR1 is SEHNR and CDR2 is FQNEAQ (reference sequence). CDR3 nucleotide sequence: TGTGCCAGCAGTAGGTTGGAGGGGCAGGGAGGAGCGGAGACCCAGTACTTC. It is translated as CASSRLEGQGGAETQYF. The variable domain in full, completed from reference TRBV7-9 and TRBJ2-5, reads DTGVSQNPRHKITKRGQNVTFRCDPISEHNRLYWYRQTLGQGPEFLTYFQNEAQLEKSRLLSDRFSAERPKGSFSTLEIQRTEQGDSAMYLCASSRLEGQGGAETQYFGPGTRLLVL.

V usage is TRBV7-2 and J usage is TRBJ2-5; 7 positions agree with TRBD2. The germline CDR1 and CDR2 sequences are SGHTA and FQGNSA. CDR3 length: 13 residues. Trimming removed 4 bases from V and 2 bases from J; junction bases left unmatched: 1. The CDR3 DNA sequence: TGTGCCAGCAGCTCTAGCGGTCAAGAGACCCAGTACTTC. This codes for CASSSSGQETQYF.

The gene calls are TRBV2 and TRBJ2-7, with TRBD1 matching 9 bases. The CDR3 covers 16 residues. Germline V CDR1 and CDR2: SNHLY, FYNNEI. Unmatched junction bases numbered 6, after V lost 0 bases and J lost 3 bases. The CDR3 protein is CASSEARQGVFYEQYF. The CDR3 DNA is TGTGCCAGCAGTGAAGCGAGACAGGGGGTGTTCTACGAGCAGTACTTC.

The rearrangement links TRBV12-5 to TRBJ1-6; TRBD1 aligns across 7 bases. Germline V CDR1 and CDR2: LGHNT, FRNRAP. The CDR3 runs 17 residues. Trimming at V came to 3 bases and at J to 10 bases, leaving 15 bases not matched to a gene. CDR3 protein: CASGFPGTDNLGSPLHF. The CDR3 nucleotides read TGTGCTAGTGGTTTTCCCGGGACAGACAATTTAGGGTCACCCCTCCACTTT.

This clone showed up just a few times. The chain recombines TRBV6-5 with TRBJ2-4; a possible D gene is TRBD1 (6 bases). The CDR3 is 14 amino acids. The V end was cut by 0 bases, the J end by 8 bases, with 11 bases between. Germline CDR1 and CDR2: MNHEY and SVGAGI. The CDR3 sequence: CASSYSGAKDIQYF. CDR3 coding DNA: TGTGCCAGCAGTTACTCGGGGGCGAAGGACATTCAGTACTTC.

The genes are TRBV28 and TRBJ1-1, with a possible D match to TRBD1 (6 bases). V lost 3 bases and J 0 bases, leaving 14 bases between the germline ends. Germline CDR1 and CDR2: MDHEN and SYDVKM. The CDR3 is made up of 16 amino acids. In DNA form, the CDR3 reads TGTGCCAGCAGTTTTCCAGGGGACTACATGAACACTGAAGCTTTCTTT. It yields the protein CASSFPGDYMNTEAFF.

This clone was observed a single time. The chain carries TRBV7-6 and TRBJ2-1; 7 positions match TRBD2. The CDR3 length is 19 residues. V gave up 5 bases and J gave up 2 bases; unmatched junction bases: 18. Germline V gene data show CDR1 as SGHVS and CDR2 as FNYEAQ. CDR3 bases: TGTGCCAGCAGCCCAACGGGACTAACAACTAGGAGAACCTACAATGAGCAGTTCTTC. It encodes CASSPTGLTTRRTYNEQFF.

The chain uses TRBV18 and TRBJ2-1; TRBD2 matches 11 bases. Germline CDR1 and CDR2: KGHSH and LQKENI. This CDR3 has 15 amino acids. J gave up 5 bases and V 1 base, and 1 base lay outside the gene matches. Here the CDR3 DNA reads TGTGCCAGCTCACCACTACTAGCGGGGGACAATGAGCAGTTCTTC. It codes for CASSPLLAGDNEQFF.

This clone came up a few times. This chain joins TRBV5-1 and TRBJ1-4, with no clear D. In germline, CDR1 is SGHRS, CDR2 YFSETQ. Deletions cut 5 bases from V and 6 bases from J, with 11 bases between. This CDR3 comprises 13 residues. CDR3 protein: CASREGFDEKLFF. Written as DNA, the CDR3 is TGCGCCAGCAGAGAGGGCTTCGATGAAAAACTGTTTTTT.

This chain connects TRBV5-1 to TRBJ2-5, with TRBD1 matching 8 bases. Trimming at V came to 4 bases and at J to 8 bases, leaving 13 bases not matched to a gene. In germline, CDR1 is SGHRS, CDR2 YFSETQ. CDR3 size: 15 residues. Here the CDR3 DNA reads TGCGCCAGCAGCAACCTGACAGGGGCCATCGGTACCCAGTACTTC. Translated: CASSNLTGAIGTQYF.

This clone was counted a single time. The V gene is TRBV6-5, the J gene TRBJ1-5, with 7 bases matching TRBD1. This CDR3 contains 14 residues. Germline CDR1 and CDR2: MNHEY and SVGAGI. The J segment lost 5 bases and the V segment lost 6 bases, leaving 7 bases of the junction unmatched. The CDR3 region has the DNA TGTGCCAGCAGACTAAGAACAGGGGATCAGCCCCAGCATTTT. Protein: CASRLRTGDQPQHF.

The V and J genes are TRBV7-9 and TRBJ2-5; TRBD1 is a possible D gene (6 bases). Trimming shortened V by 8 bases and J by 3 bases, and 19 bases separated the two germline ends. CDR1 and CDR2 (germline): SEHNR, FQNEAQ (reference sequence). The CDR3 is 15 amino acids. CDR3 region: CASLLGWGPEETQYF. CDR3 nucleotide sequence: TGTGCCAGCCTTCTAGGGTGGGGGCCGGAAGAGACCCAGTACTTC.

The J gene is TRBJ2-2, the V gene TRBV7-9; 11 positions agree with TRBD2. Trimming cost V 0 bases and J 10 bases; bases outside gene matches: 16. The CDR3 covers 19 residues. CDR1 and CDR2 (germline): SEHNR, FQNEAQ (reference sequence). The CDR3 protein is CASSLAILLAGDVVQELFF. The CDR3 nucleotides are TGTGCCAGCAGCTTAGCGATATTACTAGCGGGAGACGTAGTTCAGGAGCTGTTTTTT.

The V and J genes are TRBV27 and TRBJ2-6; D might be TRBD1 (5 bases). V dropped 6 bases and J dropped 3 bases, with 12 bases sitting between them. CDR3 size: 15 residues. CDR1 and CDR2 from the germline V gene are MNHEY and SMNVEV (reference sequence). The CDR3 protein is CASRGITGGANVLTF. As DNA, the CDR3 is TGTGCCAGCAGAGGAATTACAGGTGGGGCCAACGTCCTGACTTTC.

V is TRBV7-3 and J is TRBJ2-3, with D tentatively TRBD1 (6 bases). The CDR3 loop spans 18 amino acids. Germline V gene lookup returns CDR1 SGHTA and CDR2 FQGTGA. V lost 8 bases and J 4 bases, leaving 28 bases between the germline ends. In DNA, the CDR3 is TGTGCCAGCCCAAAGGCCGGGACAAGTTCCAATCGATCAGATACGCAGTATTTT. It encodes CASPKAGTSSNRSDTQYF. Using reference TRBV7-3 and TRBJ2-3 for the parts outside the CDR3, the full variable domain is GAGVSQTPSNKVTEKGKYVELRCDPISGHTALYWYRQSLGQGPEFLIYFQGTGAADDSGLPNDRFFAVRPEGSVSTLKIQRTERGDSAVYLCASPKAGTSSNRSDTQYFGPGTRLTVL.

This sequence joins TRBV19 and TRBJ2-7; TRBD1 aligns across 7 bases. Germline V gene data show CDR1 as LNHDA and CDR2 as SQIVND (reference sequence). V shed 8 bases, J shed 0 bases, and the junction held 13 bases outside the gene matches. This CDR3 contains 16 residues. The CDR3 protein is CASSSPGQDTSYEQYF. CDR3 coding DNA: TGTGCCAGTTCCTCTCCAGGACAGGACACCTCCTACGAGCAGTACTTC. The variable domain in full, completed from reference TRBV19 and TRBJ2-7, reads DGGITQSPKYLFRKEGQNVTLSCEQNLNHDAMYWYRQDPGQGLRLIYYSQIVNDFQKGDIAEGYSVSREKKESFPLTVTSAQKNPTAFYLCASSSPGQDTSYEQYFGPGTRLTVT.

The count of this clone is one. The genes are TRBV29-1 and TRBJ2-3; D gene ambiguous. Per the germline V gene, CDR1 is SQVTM and CDR2 is ANQGSEA. Trimming took 6 bases from V and 0 from J, leaving 10 bases between them. The CDR3 totals 13 residues. The CDR3 is CSVPRISTDTQYF. As DNA, the CDR3 is TGCAGCGTCCCTAGGATTAGCACAGATACGCAGTATTTT.

The J gene is TRBJ1-4, the V gene TRBV25-1; a weak D match, TRBD1 (5 bases). CDR3 length equals 15 residues. Germline V lookup: CDR1 MGHDK, CDR2 SYGVNS. Trimming took 6 bases from V and 0 from J, leaving 11 bases between them. DNA for the CDR3: TGTGCCAGCAGGGGGCCGGGTACAACTAATGAAAAACTGTTTTTT. It translates to CASRGPGTTNEKLFF.

V gene TRBV12-2 combines with J gene TRBJ2-1; TRBD2, the D gene given by the table, was not confirmed from the DNA. TRBV12-2 is assigned pseudogene status. The CDR3 is 17 residues long. The DNA of the CDR3 is TGTGCAAGTCTAAGAAGCGGGAGGACGAGCTCCTACAATGAGCAGTTCTTC. Translated: CASLRSGRTSSYNEQFF.

The chain carries TRBV18 and TRBJ1-6; D is possibly TRBD1 (5 bases). Germline V gives CDR1 KGHSH, CDR2 LQKENI. This CDR3 comprises 14 residues. The V end lost 5 bases, the J end lost 5 bases, and 10 bases lay between the germline ends. CDR3 amino acids: CASSAQGNNSPLHF. The CDR3 bases are TGTGCCAGCTCAGCGCAGGGTAATAATTCACCCCTCCACTTT.

The chain links TRBV7-2 to TRBJ1-5; 7 bases map to TRBD1. The germline gives CDR1 SGHTA, CDR2 FQGNSA. The CDR3 sequence is 15 residues long. Trimming took 5 bases from V and 1 from J; bases not matched to a gene: 5. CDR3 amino acids: CASSPQGRSNQPQHF. For the CDR3, the DNA is TGTGCCAGCAGCCCACAGGGGCGAAGCAATCAGCCCCAGCATTTT.